Shown below are 20 T cell receptor beta chains from a single sample sequenced in a study of T cell repertoires in cytomegalovirus infection. The antigens these receptors bind are not known. MiXCR, run by TCRdb on the reads, gives a single entry per CDR3 protein. The data show about 830,000 distinct CDR3 sequences, approximately 32% seen once. The sequencing here drew on cultured CD8+ T cells from PBMCs, taken from culture after CMV antigen stimulation. All receptors come from a human donor in good health (CMV status not recorded). Some clones in this sample may be carry-over from other donors' samples.

This clonotype has only a few counts. The chain has TRBV10-3 and TRBJ2-1, with a weak D call TRBD1 (6 bases). V lost 0 bases and J 2 bases, leaving 11 bases between the germline ends. CDR3 length: 16 residues. The V gene's germline CDR1 is ENHRY and CDR2 SYGVKD. The CDR3 DNA reads TGTGCCATCAGTGAGTCAGGACAGTACCCCTACAATGAGCAGTTCTTC. It codes for CAISESGQYPYNEQFF.

This clonotype has just a few counts. The rearrangement uses TRBV28 and TRBJ1-5; TRBD1 is a possible D gene (6 bases). Trimming removed 4 bases at V and 3 bases at J, with 7 bases between. Per germline, CDR1 MDHEN and CDR2 SYDVKM. CDR3 length: 13 amino acids. CDR3 region: CASSWTDNQPQHF. The CDR3 DNA follows: TGTGCCAGCAGTTGGACAGACAATCAGCCCCAGCATTTT.

V gene TRBV7-6 combines with J gene TRBJ2-2, with D hard to call. CDR1 and CDR2 from the germline V gene are SGHVS and FNYEAQ. The CDR3 consists of 12 residues. The V end was cut by 8 bases, the J end by 7 bases, with 11 bases between. CDR3 sequence reads: CASQPKNGELFF. In DNA form, the CDR3 reads TGTGCCAGCCAACCCAAGAACGGGGAGCTGTTTTTT.

The chain uses TRBV29-1 and TRBJ2-1; TRBD2 matches 7 bases. CDR1 is SQVTM and CDR2 is ANQGSEA in the germline V gene. Trimming cost V 1 base and J 2 bases; bases outside gene matches: 5. CDR3 size: 15 residues. The CDR3 region is CSVEGPAGPYNEQFF. The CDR3 DNA follows: TGCAGCGTTGAAGGCCCAGCGGGGCCCTACAATGAGCAGTTCTTC.

The V call is TRBV6-1, the J call TRBJ2-1; 8 nucleotides line up with TRBD1. The CDR3 is made up of 15 amino acids. Germline V CDR1 and CDR2: MNHNS, SASEGT. With 2 bases clipped from V and 8 bases from J, the junction kept 8 bases outside the gene matches. This chain's CDR3 is CASSELSGGWDEQFF. The CDR3, as DNA: TGTGCCAGCAGTGAATTGTCAGGGGGCTGGGATGAGCAGTTCTTC.

This clonotype came up a few times. The chain joins TRBV18 to TRBJ1-1; 9 nucleotides match TRBD1. Germline CDR1 KGHSH, CDR2 LQKENI. V shed 3 bases, J shed 0 bases, and the junction held 5 bases outside the gene matches. This CDR3 has 16 residues. CDR3 amino acids: CASSPYRGLLNTEAFF. CDR3 nucleotides: TGTGCCAGCTCACCCTACAGGGGGCTTTTGAACACTGAAGCTTTCTTT.

The V and J genes are TRBV12-3 or TRBV12-4 and TRBJ2-5, with unresolved D. Trimming removed 1 base at V and 7 bases at J, with 13 bases between. The CDR3 totals 14 residues. CDR3 residues: CASSLDRSPATQYF. CDR3 DNA: TGTGCCAGCAGTTTAGACCGGTCCCCAGCGACCCAGTACTTC.

V is TRBV27 and J is TRBJ2-7; D is undetermined. The germline CDR1 and CDR2 sequences are MNHEY and SMNVEV (reference sequence). V dropped 2 bases and J dropped 1 base, with 9 bases sitting between them. There are 14 residues in the CDR3. The CDR3 coding sequence is TGTGCCAGCAGTTTAAGGTTCGTTTCCTACGAGCAGTACTTC. This codes for CASSLRFVSYEQYF.

The chain uses TRBV6-1 and TRBJ2-1; no clear D. This CDR3 has 15 residues. V was clipped by 8 bases and J by 0 bases, with 14 bases between them. CDR1 is MNHNS and CDR2 is SASEGT in the germline V gene. The CDR3 DNA is TGTGCCAGCCGCCTGAGGACCAGCTCCTACAATGAGCAGTTCTTC. Protein sequence: CASRLRTSSYNEQFF.

This clonotype was counted at least ten times. V is TRBV7-6 and J is TRBJ1-1; D is possibly TRBD1 (5 bases). CDR3 length equals 14 residues. The ends were cut back, 1 base at V and 10 bases at J, with 16 bases in the middle. Germline assignment: CDR1 SGHVS and CDR2 FNYEAQ. The CDR3 spells CASSLGLGREVAFF. CDR3 sequence (DNA): TGTGCCAGCAGCTTAGGGTTGGGCAGGGAGGTAGCTTTCTTT.

The chain joins TRBV4-1 to TRBJ2-5; 11 bases match TRBD1. Germline V gene sequence: CDR1 MGHRA, CDR2 YSYEKL. J lost 8 bases, V lost 5 bases, and 10 bases had no gene match. This CDR3 is built from 15 residues. CDR3: CASSYDLGQGDTQYF. The CDR3, as DNA: TGCGCCAGCAGCTACGATTTGGGACAGGGGGATACCCAGTACTTC.

J is TRBJ2-4 and V is TRBV19; 12 nucleotides line up with TRBD1. CDR1 and CDR2 from the germline V gene are LNHDA and SQIVND (reference sequence). This CDR3 spans 17 amino acids. After removal of 5 bases from V and 7 bases from J, the junction contained 12 bases not matched to a gene. The chain's CDR3 is CASSLLPGQGAGNIQYF. The CDR3 DNA reads TGTGCCAGTAGTCTTCTACCGGGACAGGGGGCAGGGAACATTCAGTACTTC.

This chain connects TRBV12-5 to TRBJ2-3; 8 bases map to TRBD2. From germline, CDR1 is LGHNT and CDR2 FRNRAP. Losses at the gene ends were 7 bases for V and 2 bases for J; bases not matched to a gene: 17. The CDR3 sequence is 18 residues long. CDR3 bases: TGTGCTAGTGAAGTCCCTTTTTCATGCGGGGGGCTCACAGATACGCAGTATTTT. Translating gives CASEVPFSCGGLTDTQYF.

The CDR3 here is CASSLGGTGVYNEQFF. The DNA of the CDR3 is TGTGCCAGCAGCCTTGGCGGGACAGGAGTTTACAATGAGCAGTTCTTC. The genes are TRBV7-3 and TRBJ2-1, with TRBD1 matching over 8 bases. J was trimmed by 4 bases and V by 5 bases; bases with no gene match: 10. The CDR3 has 16 residues. Germline-derived CDR1 and CDR2 are SGHTA and FQGTGA.

This clonotype came up many times. The V and J genes are TRBV2 and TRBJ2-2, with TRBD1 matching 7 bases. The length of the CDR3 is 15 residues. Germline CDR1 is SNHLY and CDR2 is FYNNEI. The J segment lost 2 bases and the V segment lost 2 bases, leaving 2 bases of the junction unmatched. Written as DNA, the CDR3 is TGTGCCAGCAGTGAACGACAGGGAAACACCGGGGAGCTGTTTTTT. Amino acids: CASSERQGNTGELFF.

The gene calls are TRBV18 and TRBJ1-4; D remains ambiguous. Germline V gives CDR1 KGHSH, CDR2 LQKENI. Trimming stripped 4 bases from V and 0 bases from J, with 9 bases between. CDR3 length: 15 amino acids. CDR3 nucleotides: TGTGCCAGCTCACACCGACCTTCAACTAATGAAAAACTGTTTTTT. Translation gives CASSHRPSTNEKLFF.

Only a few counts were recorded for this clonotype. The J gene is TRBJ2-1, the V gene TRBV7-9; TRBD2 agrees at 11 bases. Germline V gene lookup returns CDR1 SEHNR and CDR2 FQNEAQ (reference sequence). V was pared by 1 base and J by 4 bases, with 6 bases of the junction left unmatched. The CDR3 is 17 residues long. The CDR3 is CASSLDGTSGNYNEQFF. In DNA, the CDR3 is TGTGCCAGCAGCTTAGATGGGACTAGCGGAAATTACAATGAGCAGTTCTTC. Full variable domain (outside the CDR3, taken from reference TRBV7-9 and TRBJ2-1): DTGVSQNPRHKITKRGQNVTFRCDPISEHNRLYWYRQTLGQGPEFLTYFQNEAQLEKSRLLSDRFSAERPKGSFSTLEIQRTEQGDSAMYLCASSLDGTSGNYNEQFFGPGTRLTVL.

This clonotype was counted between two and nine times. The chain uses TRBV7-8 and TRBJ2-5; 8 nucleotides agree with TRBD1. This CDR3 contains 18 residues. After removal of 1 base from V and 5 bases from J, the junction contained 15 bases not matched to a gene. The germline V gene has CDR1 SGHVS and CDR2 FQNEAQ. The CDR3 DNA reads TGTGCCAGCAGCTTAGAGGCAGTCGGGACAGGACGAGGGGAGACCCAGTACTTC. Translated: CASSLEAVGTGRGETQYF.

This clonotype showed up just a few times. V and J are TRBV6-1 and TRBJ2-5; 10 nucleotides agree with TRBD2. In germline, CDR1 is MNHNS, CDR2 SASEGT. The CDR3 length is 17 residues. V was pared by 7 bases and J by 2 bases, with 13 bases of the junction left unmatched. The CDR3 here is CASTPAGSGGFQETQYF. The CDR3 DNA follows: TGTGCCAGCACCCCCGCGGGTAGCGGGGGGTTTCAAGAGACCCAGTACTTC.

This clonotype was seen ten or more times. The V gene is TRBV12-3 or TRBV12-4, the J gene TRBJ1-3; D not certain. With 6 bases removed from V and 2 bases from J, the gap between germline ends came to 8 bases. CDR3 length: 13 residues. The CDR3 nucleotides are TGTGCCAGCAGCCCTGCCCCTGGAAACACCATATATTTT. Encoded protein: CASSPAPGNTIYF.